The 3 T cell receptor beta chains presented below share a single source sample, sequenced in a study of T cell responses to AZD1222 COVID-19 vaccine. Data came from immunoSEQ multiplex PCR; TCRdb stores just in-frame clones and leaves some out. The sample has over 100,000 clones; 85% to 90% are singletons. The source material was peripheral blood, sampled on day 0 of AZD1222 vaccination. The receptors shown here come from an adult in good health.

In the case of this clone: Compared with germline, one end of the junction differs, possibly owing to a read error. The rearrangement uses TRBV6-5 and TRBJ2-5; 9 bases map to TRBD2. This CDR3 is built from 13 residues. The germline V gene encodes CDR1 MNHEY and CDR2 SVGAGI. The DNA of the CDR3 is TGTGCCAGCAGGACTAGCGGCCAAGGGACCCAGTACTTC. Translation gives CASRTSGQGTQYF.

The chain joins TRBV11-2 to TRBJ1-6; D might be TRBD1 (5 bases). This CDR3 contains 15 residues. V was cut by 1 base and J by 9 bases, with 13 bases left in between. Germline V gives CDR1 SGHAT, CDR2 FQNNGV. CDR3 in amino acids: CASSLGGSWGSPLHF. The CDR3 region has the DNA TGTGCCAGCAGCTTAGGGGGCAGCTGGGGTTCACCCCTCCACTTT.

The CDR3 DNA follows: TGTGCCAGCTCAGCGGGGGGCGCGGATACGCAGTATTTT. It is translated as CASSAGGADTQYF. The rearrangement joins TRBV11-3 to TRBJ2-3, with TRBD2 matching over 9 bases. This CDR3 is 13 amino acids long. Germline assignment: CDR1 SGHNT and CDR2 YENEEA. V gave up 8 bases and J gave up 6 bases; unmatched junction bases: 6.